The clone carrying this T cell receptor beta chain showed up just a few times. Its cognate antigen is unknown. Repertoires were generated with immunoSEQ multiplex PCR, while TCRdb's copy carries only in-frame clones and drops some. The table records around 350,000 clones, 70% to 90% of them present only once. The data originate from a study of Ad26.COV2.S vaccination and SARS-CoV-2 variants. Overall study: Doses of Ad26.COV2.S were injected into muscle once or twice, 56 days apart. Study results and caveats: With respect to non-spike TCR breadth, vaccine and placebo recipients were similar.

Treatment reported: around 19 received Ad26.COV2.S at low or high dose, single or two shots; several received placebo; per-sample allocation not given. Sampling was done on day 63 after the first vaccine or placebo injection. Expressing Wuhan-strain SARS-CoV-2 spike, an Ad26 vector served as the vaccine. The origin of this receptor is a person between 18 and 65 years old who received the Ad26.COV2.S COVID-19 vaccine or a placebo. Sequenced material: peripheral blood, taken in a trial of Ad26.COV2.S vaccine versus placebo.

CDR3 DNA: TGTGCCAGCAGCGTAGCCCCTATCGGTCTAAGCTCTGGAAACACCATATATTTT. Protein sequence: CASSVAPIGLSSGNTIYF. The chain recombines TRBV9 with TRBJ1-3; D remains ambiguous. V dropped 0 bases and J dropped 0 bases, with 16 bases sitting between them. Per the germline V gene, CDR1 is SGDLS and CDR2 is YYNGEE. CDR3 length: 18 amino acids.